The clone carrying this T cell receptor beta chain was observed once. Use of 60 Vbeta and 13 Jbeta primers characterized the PCR. TCRdb's copy holds only in-frame clones and misses some; the assay was immunoSEQ multiplex PCR. The sample lists roughly 120,000 clones; about 73% were seen once. V was clipped by 10 bases and J by 0 bases; unmatched bases: 12. This CDR3 region has 15 residues. The germline V gene has CDR1 ENHRY and CDR2 SYGVKD. The sample originates from a study of cytomegalovirus exposure and HLA in healthy donors. The TCR was taken from a middle-aged woman in good health and CMV-seropositive. This chain links TRBV10-3 with TRBJ2-7; 7 bases fit TRBD1. The sample comprised PBMCs. The CDR3 loop reads CATQIRTGSSYEQYF. The CDR3 DNA reads TGTGCCACCCAGATAAGGACAGGAAGCTCCTACGAGCAGTACTTC.